This T cell receptor (beta chain) was captured in a study of T cell responses to AZD1222 COVID-19 vaccine. The method was immunoSEQ multiplex PCR; TCRdb's version includes in-frame clones alone and lacks a portion of them. The sample contains 74,000 or so clones, around four fifths of which appear only once. Findings of the study overall: Sampling that yielded the repertoires occurred only after the peak T cell response.

Germline V gene sequence: CDR1 KGHDR, CDR2 SFDVKD. The CDR3 length is 15 residues. V was clipped by 7 bases and J by 0 bases; unmatched bases: 8. A single count supports this clone. The antigen remains undetermined. The source material was peripheral blood, sampled on day 0 of AZD1222 vaccination. The chain joins TRBV24-1 to TRBJ2-7; the match to TRBD1 covers 7 bases. This receptor was taken from an adult in good health. CDR3 coding DNA: TGTGCCACCAGCGACCACAGGGGCAGCTCCTACGAGCAGTACTTC. Residues: CATSDHRGSSYEQYF.